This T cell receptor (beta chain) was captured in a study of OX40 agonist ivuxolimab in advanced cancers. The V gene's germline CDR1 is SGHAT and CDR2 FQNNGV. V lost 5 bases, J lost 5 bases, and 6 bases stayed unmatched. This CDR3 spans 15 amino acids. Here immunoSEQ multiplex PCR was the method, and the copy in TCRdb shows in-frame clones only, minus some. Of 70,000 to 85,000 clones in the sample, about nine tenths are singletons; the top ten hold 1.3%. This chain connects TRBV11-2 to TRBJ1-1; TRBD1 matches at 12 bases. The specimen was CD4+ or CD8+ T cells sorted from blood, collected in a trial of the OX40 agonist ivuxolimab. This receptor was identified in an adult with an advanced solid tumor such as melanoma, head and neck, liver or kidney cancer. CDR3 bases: TGTGCCAGCAGCCCGGGACAGGGGGCGGTGACTGAAGCTTTCTTT. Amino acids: CASSPGQGAVTEAFF.